This entry lists 13 T cell receptor beta chains sequenced from one sample in a study of T cells after yellow fever vaccination. TCRdb re-called the 5' RACE reads through MiXCR, storing one row per CDR3 protein. This sample has 150,000 to 200,000 distinct CDR3 sequences, with about 11% found just once. The input for sequencing was CD8+ T cells sorted from PBMCs, taken 15 days after the yellow fever booster vaccination. The origin of the receptors is a man aged 18 to 30 who received the YFV17D yellow fever vaccine.

DNA of the CDR3: TGTGCCAGCAGTTACGAGGGCACCTCGGGCTACACCTTC. It codes for CASSYEGTSGYTF. The V and J genes are TRBV6-6 and TRBJ1-2; the D is unclear. Germline lookup yields CDR1 MNHNY and CDR2 SVGAGI (reference sequence). The length of the CDR3 is 13 residues. V was trimmed by 2 bases and J by 8 bases, leaving 12 bases between them.

This chain's CDR3 is CASSYRDGYSYEQYF. The CDR3 nucleotides read TGTGCCAGCAGTTACCGGGACGGTTACTCCTACGAGCAGTACTTC. The chain links TRBV6-5 to TRBJ2-7, with D tentatively TRBD1 or TRBD2 (5 bases each). Trimming took 2 bases from V and 0 from J, leaving 11 bases between them. This CDR3 has 15 residues. Germline V gene lookup returns CDR1 MNHEY and CDR2 SVGAGI.

V usage is TRBV27 and J usage is TRBJ2-5; D remains ambiguous. The germline CDR1 and CDR2 sequences are MNHEY and SMNVEV (reference sequence). The CDR3 is 13 residues long. Trimming removed 2 bases at V and 7 bases at J, with 11 bases between. The CDR3 DNA follows: TGTGCCAGCAGTTTAGCGGTATTCGGGACCCAGTACTTC. Protein sequence: CASSLAVFGTQYF.

The chain couples TRBV3-1 to TRBJ1-1, with D uncertain. Trimming pared 1 base from V and 0 bases from J, leaving 9 bases between. CDR3 length equals 15 residues. Germline CDR1 is LGHDT and CDR2 is YNNKEL (reference sequence). CDR3 residues: CASSQGMGMNTEAFF. The CDR3, as DNA: TGTGCCAGCAGCCAAGGGATGGGCATGAACACTGAAGCTTTCTTT.

The chain recombines TRBV11-1 with TRBJ2-1; a possible D gene is TRBD1 (5 bases). The CDR3 spans 18 residues. V was pared by 5 bases and J by 0 bases, with 20 bases between. The germline V gene encodes CDR1 SGHAT and CDR2 FQDESV (reference sequence). The CDR3 here is CASSPPTATPSSYNEQFF. The CDR3 DNA sequence: TGTGCCAGCAGCCCCCCGACAGCAACACCCAGCTCCTACAATGAGCAGTTCTTC. Supplemented by reference TRBV11-1 and TRBJ2-1, the full variable domain reads EAEVAQSPRYKITEKSQAVAFWCDPISGHATLYWYRQILGQGPELLVQFQDESVVDDSQLPKDRFSAERLKGVDSTLKIQPAELGDSAMYLCASSPPTATPSSYNEQFFGPGTRLTVL.

The gene calls are TRBV25-1 and TRBJ1-2; no definite D call. The germline V gene encodes CDR1 MGHDK and CDR2 SYGVNS. Trimming stripped 5 bases from V and 4 bases from J, with 23 bases between. The CDR3 sequence is 17 residues long. The CDR3 is CASSSRSWEKEGYGYTF. CDR3 DNA: TGTGCCAGCAGTTCAAGGTCGTGGGAAAAGGAGGGCTATGGCTACACCTTC.

At least ten counts were recorded for this clonotype. The rearrangement links TRBV11-2 to TRBJ2-3; D is possibly TRBD2 (6 bases). The germline V gene has CDR1 SGHAT and CDR2 FQNNGV. V was clipped by 1 base and J by 0 bases, with 11 bases between them. The CDR3 is 16 amino acids. The CDR3 loop is CASSLGSGTSTDTQYF. Written as DNA, the CDR3 is TGTGCCAGCAGCTTAGGGTCCGGGACTAGCACAGATACGCAGTATTTT.

This clonotype was recorded a few times. The chain couples TRBV7-4 to TRBJ2-5; perhaps TRBD2 as D (6 bases). Germline assignment: CDR1 SGHVT and CDR2 SQSDAQ. The CDR3 contains 15 residues. The ends were cut back, 1 base at V and 4 bases at J, with 13 bases in the middle. CDR3 bases: TGTGCCAGCAGCTTAGGGGCGGGGCTTGGAGAGACCCAGTACTTC. This translates into CASSLGAGLGETQYF.

This chain joins TRBV5-1 and TRBJ1-5, with TRBD1 matching 10 bases. Unmatched junction bases numbered 11, after V lost 5 bases and J lost 6 bases. Looked up from germline, CDR1 is SGHRS and CDR2 is YFSETQ. This CDR3 spans 16 amino acids. The CDR3 DNA is TGCGCCAGCAGTTACGGGACAGGGGAGGTTTCTCAGCCCCAGCATTTT. Protein: CASSYGTGEVSQPQHF.

This clonotype was counted only a few times. The genes are TRBV12-3 or TRBV12-4 and TRBJ2-7; TRBD1 aligns across 8 bases. The CDR3 is 14 residues long. Trimming removed 4 bases from V and 4 bases from J; junction bases left unmatched: 6. The CDR3 sequence is CASSSGGAGYEQYV. The CDR3, as DNA: TGTGCCAGCAGTTCAGGGGGCGCGGGTTACGAGCAGTACGTC.

This clonotype was detected only a few times. This chain joins TRBV6-2 or TRBV6-3 and TRBJ2-5; 7 positions match TRBD1. Germline CDR1 MNHEY, CDR2 SVGEGT. J was trimmed by 7 bases and V by 6 bases; bases with no gene match: 8. CDR3 length: 13 residues. CDR3 residues: CASSLQGPGTQYF. The CDR3 region has the DNA TGTGCCAGCAGCCTACAGGGGCCTGGGACCCAGTACTTC.

This clonotype was seen more than once but under ten times. The chain recombines TRBV9 with TRBJ2-2, with 7 nucleotides matching TRBD2. The germline CDR1 and CDR2 sequences are SGDLS and YYNGEE. The CDR3 is 15 residues long. J gave up 4 bases and V 7 bases, and 10 bases lay outside the gene matches. The CDR3 DNA reads TGTGCCAGCGGGGGGAGGGCCCACCCCACCGGGGAGCTGTTTTTT. This codes for CASGGRAHPTGELFF.

In its sample, this clonotype was seen a few times. J is TRBJ1-6 and V is TRBV19; D is perhaps TRBD1 (5 bases). Trimming pared 8 bases from V and 2 bases from J, leaving 16 bases between. Germline V gene data show CDR1 as LNHDA and CDR2 as SQIVND (reference sequence). This CDR3 is 16 amino acids long. CDR3 in amino acids: CASEAGEGTYNSPLHF. The CDR3 bases are TGTGCCAGTGAGGCCGGCGAGGGGACCTATAATTCACCCCTCCACTTT.